The TCR beta chain under discussion was sequenced for a study of blood T cell repertoires in COVID-19. Overall study: Spain, Italy and the United States supplied samples that represented acute and convalescent COVID-19. T cells, B-cell-depleted T cells, or PBMCs provided the cDNA or gDNA that served as material.

Sequenced by immunoSEQ multiplex PCR; TCRdb stores in-frame clones only, minus some. The sample includes 200,000 to 250,000 clones, roughly 85% of them seen just once. This clone was picked up one time. The CDR3 is 16 residues long. Germline V gene sequence: CDR1 SGHTA, CDR2 FQGNSA. Losses at the gene ends were 2 bases for V and 7 bases for J; bases not matched to a gene: 6. This clonotype was sampled from a man aged 25-45 years who had recovered from COVID-19. Sequencing was performed on peripheral blood. V and J are TRBV7-2 and TRBJ2-1, with 12 bases that match TRBD2. The CDR3 DNA reads as TGTGCCAGCAGCTTAACTAGCGGGGGGAGGCATAATGAGCAGTTCTTC. This codes for CASSLTSGGRHNEQFF.